This TCR beta chain was captured by sequencing in a study of T cells in Graves' hyperthyroidism and ophthalmopathy. General study points: Model output signaled ophthalmopathy a median around 6.9 months ahead of onset.

Amplification targeted TCR beta CDR3 regions from RNA transcripts. First-round RT-PCR with HTBI primers amplified the TCR CDR3 region. TCRdb re-derived calls from the multiplex PCR reads in MiXCR, one entry per CDR3 protein. The table records under 700,000 distinct CDR3 sequences, approximately 44% of them present only once. The germline V and J ends were trimmed by 7 bases and 3 bases, with 15 bases remaining between them. This CDR3 comprises 14 residues. Per the germline V gene, CDR1 is LNHDA and CDR2 is SQIVND (reference sequence). This clonotype showed up just a few times. Its matching antigen is unknown. Graves' hyperthyroidism qualified as stable when ophthalmopathy did not progress within 18 months. Uncontrolled infections, other autoimmune diseases, pregnancy or lactation led to exclusion of patients. Thyroid ultrasound, orbital computed tomography, clinical symptoms, and serum thyroxine and TRAb underpinned diagnoses.

Specimen: peripheral blood or thyroid tissue (not recorded which). The source is a woman between 18 and 29 years old with Graves' hyperthyroidism. V gene TRBV19 combines with J gene TRBJ1-2; D unclear. The CDR3 protein is CASTSSGEDYGYTF. The CDR3 region has the DNA TGTGCCAGTACCTCAAGCGGGGAGGACTATGGCTACACCTTC.